Reported below is one TCR beta chain. The length of the CDR3 is 14 residues. Germline V gene lookup returns CDR1 MDHEN and CDR2 SYDVKM. Trimming took 1 base from V and 2 from J, leaving 8 bases between them. This sample was taken from a study of OX40 agonist ivuxolimab in advanced cancers. The assay was immunoSEQ multiplex PCR, and TCRdb's table has in-frame clones only and misses some. Counted here are approximately 61,000 clones, 90% to 95% occurring once; the ten biggest clones make up 15% to 20%. The chain joins TRBV28 to TRBJ1-1; D not certain. The TCR was taken from an adult with an advanced solid tumor such as melanoma, head and neck, liver or kidney cancer. The starting material was CD4+ or CD8+ T cells sorted from blood, obtained in a trial of the OX40 agonist ivuxolimab. CDR3 amino acids: CASSLLGQNTEAFF. CDR3 nucleotide sequence: TGTGCCAGCAGTTTATTGGGCCAAAACACTGAAGCTTTCTTT. Using reference TRBV28 and TRBJ1-1 for the parts outside the CDR3, the full variable domain is DVKVTQSSRYLVKRTGEKVFLECVQDMDHENMFWYRQDPGLGLRLIYFSYDVKMKEKGDIPEGYSVSREKKERFSLILESASTNQTSMYLCASSLLGQNTEAFFGQGTRLTVV.